This T cell receptor (beta chain) was sequenced during a study of blood T cell repertoires in COVID-19. Background on the study: Italy, Spain and the United States were the sources of the convalescent and acute COVID-19 samples.

Here immunoSEQ multiplex PCR was the method, and the copy in TCRdb shows in-frame clones only, minus some. The sample includes hundreds of thousands of clones, about 82% of them seen just once. The TCR was taken from a man aged 50 to 59 with active or convalescent COVID-19. The sample taken for sequencing was peripheral blood.

CDR3 nucleotides: TGTGCCAGCAGCTTACCTGCTTACGGCCAGGGCGCTGGAAACACCATATATTTT. Encoded protein: CASSLPAYGQGAGNTIYF. The rearrangement joins TRBV7-3 to TRBJ1-3, with D possibly being TRBD1 (5 bases). CDR1 and CDR2 from the germline V gene are SGHTA and FQGTGA. The length of the CDR3 is 18 residues. V was clipped by 2 bases and J by 2 bases, with 19 bases between them.